The following is a TCR beta chain sequence with its context. The same CDR3 arises from other DNA sequences in this sample as well. These data belong to a study of control samples from healthy donors and cancer patients. The repertoire was sequenced with immunoSEQ multiplex PCR; TCRdb's copy has only in-frame clones and lacks some. The data contain 150,000 to 200,000 clones, about nine tenths of them seen just once; the ten biggest clones take up around 1.5%. The germline gives CDR1 SGHRS, CDR2 YFSETQ. V lost 4 bases and J lost 2; bases outside the gene matches: 6. CDR3 length equals 16 residues. This chain connects TRBV5-1 to TRBJ1-2; 12 bases fit TRBD1. The TCR was taken from a woman in her twenties or thirties in good health. Sequencing was carried out using blood. The CDR3 sequence: CASSRGQGAQNYGYTF. Written as DNA, the CDR3 is TGCGCCAGCAGCAGGGGACAGGGGGCGCAAAACTATGGCTACACCTTC.